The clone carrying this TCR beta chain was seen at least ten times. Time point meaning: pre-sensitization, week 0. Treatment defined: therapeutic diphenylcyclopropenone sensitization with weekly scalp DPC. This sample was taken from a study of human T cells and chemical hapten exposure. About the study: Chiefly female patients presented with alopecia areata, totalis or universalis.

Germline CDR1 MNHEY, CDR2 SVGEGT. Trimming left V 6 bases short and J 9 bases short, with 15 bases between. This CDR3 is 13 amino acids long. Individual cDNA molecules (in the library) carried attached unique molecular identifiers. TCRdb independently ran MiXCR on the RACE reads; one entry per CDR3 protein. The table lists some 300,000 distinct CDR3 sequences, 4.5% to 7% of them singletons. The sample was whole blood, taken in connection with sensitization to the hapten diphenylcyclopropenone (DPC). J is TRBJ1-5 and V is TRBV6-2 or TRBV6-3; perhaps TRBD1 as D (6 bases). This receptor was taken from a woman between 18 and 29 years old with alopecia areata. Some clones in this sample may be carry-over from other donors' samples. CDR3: CASRDHREMPQHF. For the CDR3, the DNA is TGTGCCAGCAGAGATCACAGGGAGATGCCCCAGCATTTT.